These 11 T cell receptor beta chains came from one sample sequenced in a study of shared clonotypes between healthy human individuals. TCRdb keeps only in-frame clones here, not all; method: immunoSEQ multiplex PCR. The data hold hundreds of thousands of clones, with around three quarters observed a single time. The sequenced sample was PBMCs. All receptors come from a woman in her thirties or forties in good health. Some clones in this sample may be carry-over from other donors' samples.

The chain uses TRBV7-3 and TRBJ2-1; perhaps D is TRBD1 or TRBD2 (5 bases each). The germline CDR1 and CDR2 sequences are SGHTA and FQGTGA. Trimming stripped 4 bases from V and 11 bases from J, with 12 bases between. CDR3 length: 12 amino acids. The CDR3 here is CASSSTGTQQFF. The CDR3 DNA is TGTGCCAGCAGCTCCACCGGGACCCAGCAGTTCTTC. Drawing the rest from reference TRBV7-3 and TRBJ2-1, the complete variable domain is GAGVSQTPSNKVTEKGKYVELRCDPISGHTALYWYRQSLGQGPEFLIYFQGTGAADDSGLPNDRFFAVRPEGSVSTLKIQRTERGDSAVYLCASSSTGTQQFFGPGTRLTVL.

This chain uses TRBV2 with TRBJ2-7; 7 bases are a match to TRBD1. Germline loops: CDR1 SNHLY, CDR2 FYNNEI. Trimming cost V 5 bases and J 13 bases; bases outside gene matches: 11. This CDR3 has 12 residues. Here the CDR3 reads CASSLGDSSVYF. The CDR3 coding sequence is TGTGCCAGCAGTTTAGGGGACAGCTCGGTCTACTTC.

This sequence joins TRBV11-3 and TRBJ2-7; D unresolved. The CDR3 totals 13 residues. CDR1 is SGHNT, CDR2 YENEEA, per germline. V was trimmed by 2 bases and J by 0 bases, leaving 5 bases between them. Written as DNA, the CDR3 is TGTGCCAGCAGCTTATACAGCTCCTACGAGCAGTACTTC. As protein: CASSLYSSYEQYF.

In the case of this clone: The final CDR3 position lacks the conserved phenylalanine or tryptophan, pointing to a likely read error. The chain recombines TRBV29-1 with TRBJ1-1; D is undetermined. The CDR3 length is 13 residues. V gave up 2 bases and J gave up 2 bases, with 9 bases separating them. The germline V gene encodes CDR1 SQVTM and CDR2 ANQGSEA. CDR3 nucleotides: TGCAGCGTTGAAAGTACAGTTAACACTGAAGCTTTCTAT. This gives the protein CSVESTVNTEAFY.

The chain recombines TRBV19 with TRBJ1-2; D remains ambiguous. Deletions cut 6 bases from V and 4 bases from J, with 6 bases between. Germline V CDR1 and CDR2: LNHDA, SQIVND (reference sequence). The CDR3 length is 11 residues. The DNA of the CDR3 is TGTGCCAGTAGATCCACCTATGGCTACACCTTC. Protein: CASRSTYGYTF.

V usage is TRBV25-1 and J usage is TRBJ2-7; 9 nucleotides line up with TRBD1. After removal of 7 bases from V and 4 bases from J, the junction contained 5 bases not matched to a gene. From germline, CDR1 is MGHDK and CDR2 SYGVNS. The CDR3 consists of 13 residues. The CDR3 loop reads CASKGQGLYEQYF. CDR3 sequence (DNA): TGTGCCAGCAAGGGACAGGGTCTTTACGAGCAGTACTTC.

The sample holds a few counts of this clone. One base separates it from a far larger clone, so it is likely a read error. Other nucleotide sequences in the sample specify the same CDR3. The chain carries TRBV9 and TRBJ2-5, with TRBD2 matching 10 bases. Unmatched junction bases numbered 7, after V lost 0 bases and J lost 11 bases. CDR1 and CDR2 from the germline V gene are SGDLS and YYNGEE. The length of the CDR3 is 14 residues. This CDR3 is CASSVGSGREEQYF. The CDR3 DNA follows: TGTGCCAGCAGCGTAGGCAGCGGGAGGGAAGAGCAGTACTTC.

The CDR3 bases are TGCGCCAGCAGTCCAGGGGCGATTTATGGCTACACCTTC. Protein product: CASSPGAIYGYTF. V gene TRBV10-2 combines with J gene TRBJ1-2, with a tentative D call TRBD1 (6 bases). From germline, CDR1 is WSHSY and CDR2 SAAADI. The CDR3 is 13 amino acids. The V end was cut by 5 bases, the J end by 5 bases, with 12 bases between.

The CDR3 nucleotides are TGTGCCAGCAGTTTTAGCGGGAGAGGGACCCAGTACTTC. Translation: CASSFSGRGTQYF. The chain joins TRBV6-5 to TRBJ2-5; 9 bases match TRBD2. From germline, CDR1 is MNHEY and CDR2 SVGAGI. CDR3 length: 13 residues. J lost 7 bases, V lost 4 bases, and 4 bases had no gene match.

V gene TRBV29-1 combines with J gene TRBJ1-4; D not certain. The CDR3 runs to 15 residues. Trimming took off 6 bases at V and 1 base at J, with 15 bases between the two ends. Per germline, CDR1 SQVTM and CDR2 ANQGSEA. The CDR3 DNA reads TGCAGCGTGATTCTTACGGGAGGAACTAATGAAAAACTGTTTTTT. This gives the protein CSVILTGGTNEKLFF.

The chain links TRBV27 to TRBJ1-4; no firm D call. Between the trimmed V and J ends, which lost 1 base and 8 bases, there was a span of 11 bases. Germline V gene sequence: CDR1 MNHEY, CDR2 SMNVEV (reference sequence). The CDR3 runs 14 residues. CDR3 protein: CASSLYPGAEKLFF. The CDR3 DNA is TGTGCCAGCAGTTTATATCCGGGTGCGGAAAAACTGTTTTTT.